Each of the 10 T cell receptor beta chains below was sequenced from the same sample in a study of control samples from healthy donors and cancer patients. Some clones are missing from TCRdb's copy, which holds only in-frame ones; the method was immunoSEQ multiplex PCR. The sample yields 150,000 or so clones, 93% seen once. Sequenced material: blood. These receptors were taken from a man in his fifties or sixties in good health.

V is TRBV12-3 or TRBV12-4 and J is TRBJ2-1, with unresolved D. This CDR3 is 11 amino acids long. The V end was cut by 3 bases, the J end by 4 bases, with 1 base between. The CDR3 region has the DNA TGTGCCAGCAGTTTTTACAATGAGCAGTTCTTC. Translated: CASSFYNEQFF.

This chain joins TRBV3-1 (or the pseudogene TRBV3-2) and TRBJ2-1; 15 positions agree with TRBD2. The CDR3 is 17 residues long. CDR1 is LGHDT and CDR2 is YNNKEL in the germline V gene (reference sequence). V shed 4 bases, J shed 4 bases, and the junction held 5 bases outside the gene matches. In nucleotides, the CDR3 is TGTGCCAGCAGCCTCCGGACTAGCGGGAGGGGATACAATGAGCAGTTCTTC. Amino acid sequence: CASSLRTSGRGYNEQFF.

This rearrangement joins TRBV12-3 or TRBV12-4 to TRBJ2-3; D is undetermined. The CDR3 consists of 13 residues. Deletions cut 3 bases from V and 6 bases from J, with 10 bases between. CDR3 DNA: TGTGCCAGCAGTTTCTTGGGTGGGGATACGCAGTATTTT. This codes for CASSFLGGDTQYF.

The chain employs TRBV7-9 and TRBJ2-4; D gene uncertain. Trimming cost V 1 base and J 5 bases, with 6 bases left between them. The germline gives CDR1 SEHNR, CDR2 FQNEAQ (reference sequence). The CDR3 extends over 13 amino acids. CDR3 sequence reads: CASSLEVENIQYF. The DNA for the CDR3 is TGTGCCAGCAGCTTAGAGGTGGAAAACATTCAGTACTTC.

V and J are TRBV6-1 and TRBJ2-1; D gene ambiguous. The CDR3 runs 15 residues. CDR1 and CDR2 from the germline V gene are MNHNS and SASEGT. V was clipped by 2 bases and J by 0 bases, with 8 bases between them. CDR3 residues: CASSERVGSYNEQFF. The CDR3 nucleotides read TGTGCCAGCAGTGAAAGGGTAGGCTCCTACAATGAGCAGTTCTTC.

The V call is TRBV5-1, the J call TRBJ2-3, with TRBD2 as a possible D gene (5 bases). Trimming stripped 2 bases from V and 2 bases from J, with 15 bases between. Germline values: CDR1 SGHRS, CDR2 YFSETQ. This CDR3 region has 16 residues. CDR3 sequence: CASSFLEGKPTDTQYF. In nucleotides, the CDR3 is TGCGCCAGCAGCTTCCTTGAGGGAAAGCCCACAGATACGCAGTATTTT. Filled out from reference TRBV5-1 and TRBJ2-3, the complete variable domain reads KAGVTQTPRYLIKTRGQQVTLSCSPISGHRSVSWYQQTPGQGLQFLFEYFSETQRNKGNFPGRFSGRQFSNSRSEMNVSTLELGDSALYLCASSFLEGKPTDTQYFGPGTRLTVL.

The gene calls are TRBV2 and TRBJ2-7, with D perhaps matching TRBD2 (7 bases). CDR1 SNHLY and CDR2 FYNNEI come from the germline V gene. This CDR3 region has 16 residues. Trimming stripped 7 bases from V and 0 bases from J, with 19 bases between. The CDR3 loop reads CASNLGGLLVSYEQYF. In DNA, the CDR3 is TGTGCCAGCAACTTAGGGGGACTACTAGTCTCCTACGAGCAGTACTTC.

The chain recombines TRBV28 with TRBJ1-3; 7 positions agree with TRBD1. V gave up 1 base and J gave up 3 bases; unmatched junction bases: 0. This CDR3 has 14 amino acids. Germline values: CDR1 MDHEN, CDR2 SYDVKM. CDR3 sequence (DNA): TGTGCCAGCAGTTTATCAGGGGGTGGAAACACCATATATTTT. Translating gives CASSLSGGGNTIYF. Combining the CDR3 with reference TRBV28 and TRBJ1-3 gives the whole variable domain DVKVTQSSRYLVKRTGEKVFLECVQDMDHENMFWYRQDPGLGLRLIYFSYDVKMKEKGDIPEGYSVSREKKERFSLILESASTNQTSMYLCASSLSGGGNTIYFGEGSWLTVV.

The chain links TRBV30 to TRBJ2-7; D is unresolved. V was cut by 0 bases and J by 6 bases, with 9 bases left in between. The CDR3 contains 12 residues. Germline V CDR1 and CDR2: GTSNPN, SVGIG (reference sequence). DNA for the CDR3: TGTGCCTGGAGTGTACAAGGTGGCGAGCAGTACTTC. It yields the protein CAWSVQGGEQYF.

The chain recombines TRBV4-1 with TRBJ2-7; 13 bases are shared with TRBD2. The CDR3 contains 19 residues. CDR1 and CDR2 from the germline V gene are MGHRA and YSYEKL. Unmatched junction bases numbered 16, after V lost 4 bases and J lost 4 bases. CDR3 in DNA: TGCGCCAGCAGCCGGAGCAGGGGACTAGCGGGGAGTAGGGGGTACGAGCAGTACTTC. The encoded protein is CASSRSRGLAGSRGYEQYF.